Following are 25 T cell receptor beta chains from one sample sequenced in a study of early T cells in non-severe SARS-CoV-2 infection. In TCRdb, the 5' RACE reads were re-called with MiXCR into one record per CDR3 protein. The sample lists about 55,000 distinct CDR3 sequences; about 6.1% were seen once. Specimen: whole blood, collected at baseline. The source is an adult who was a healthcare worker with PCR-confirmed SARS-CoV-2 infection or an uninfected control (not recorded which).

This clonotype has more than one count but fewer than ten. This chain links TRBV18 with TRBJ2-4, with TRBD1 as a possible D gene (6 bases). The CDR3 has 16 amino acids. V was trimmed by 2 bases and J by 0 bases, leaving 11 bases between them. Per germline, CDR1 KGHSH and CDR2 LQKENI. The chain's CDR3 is CASSPRGNLAKNIQYF. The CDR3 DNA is TGTGCCAGCTCACCAAGGGGGAATTTAGCCAAAAACATTCAGTACTTC.

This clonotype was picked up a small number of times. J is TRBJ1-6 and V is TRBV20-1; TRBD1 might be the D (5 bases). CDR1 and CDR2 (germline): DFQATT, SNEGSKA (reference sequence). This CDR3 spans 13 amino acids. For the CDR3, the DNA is TGCGGAGGCGGGGGATCGGGTAATTCACCCCTCCACTTT. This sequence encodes CGGGGSGNSPLHF.

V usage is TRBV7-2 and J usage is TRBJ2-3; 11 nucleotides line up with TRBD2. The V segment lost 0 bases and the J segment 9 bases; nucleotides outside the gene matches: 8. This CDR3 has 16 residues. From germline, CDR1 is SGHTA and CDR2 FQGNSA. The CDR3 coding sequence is TGTGCCAGCAGCTTAGCTAGCGGGGGGGCTTTTTACACGCAGTATTTT. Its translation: CASSLASGGAFYTQYF.

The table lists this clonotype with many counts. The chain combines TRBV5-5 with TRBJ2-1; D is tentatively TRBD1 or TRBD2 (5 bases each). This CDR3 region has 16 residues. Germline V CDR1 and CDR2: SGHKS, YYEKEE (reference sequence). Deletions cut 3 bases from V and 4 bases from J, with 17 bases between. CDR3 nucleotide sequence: TGTGCCAGCAGCTCCGGAGAGATGGGGGTTTACAATGAGCAGTTCTTC. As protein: CASSSGEMGVYNEQFF.

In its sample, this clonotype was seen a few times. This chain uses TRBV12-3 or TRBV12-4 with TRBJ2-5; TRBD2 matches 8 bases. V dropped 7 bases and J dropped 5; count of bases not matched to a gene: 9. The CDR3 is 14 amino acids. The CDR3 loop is CASTFGGDGETQYF. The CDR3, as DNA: TGTGCCAGCACCTTCGGGGGGGACGGCGAGACCCAGTACTTC.

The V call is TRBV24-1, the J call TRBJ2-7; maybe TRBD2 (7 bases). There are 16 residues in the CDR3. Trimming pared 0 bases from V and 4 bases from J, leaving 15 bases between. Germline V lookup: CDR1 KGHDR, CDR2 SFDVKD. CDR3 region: CATSDLRRRGPYEQYF. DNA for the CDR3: TGTGCCACCAGTGATTTGCGCCGGCGGGGGCCTTACGAGCAGTACTTC.

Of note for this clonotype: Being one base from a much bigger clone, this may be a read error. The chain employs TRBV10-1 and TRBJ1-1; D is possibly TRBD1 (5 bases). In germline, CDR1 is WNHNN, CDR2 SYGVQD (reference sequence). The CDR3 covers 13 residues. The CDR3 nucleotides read TGCGCCAGCAGTGAGGACAGCCACACTGAAGCTTACTTT. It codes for CASSEDSHTEAYF.

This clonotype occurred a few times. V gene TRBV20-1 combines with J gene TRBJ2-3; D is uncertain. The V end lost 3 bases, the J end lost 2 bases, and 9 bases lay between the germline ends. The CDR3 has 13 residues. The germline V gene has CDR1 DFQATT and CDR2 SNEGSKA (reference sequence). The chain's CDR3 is CSASVPVTDTQYF. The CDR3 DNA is TGCAGTGCTAGTGTCCCGGTCACAGATACGCAGTATTTT.

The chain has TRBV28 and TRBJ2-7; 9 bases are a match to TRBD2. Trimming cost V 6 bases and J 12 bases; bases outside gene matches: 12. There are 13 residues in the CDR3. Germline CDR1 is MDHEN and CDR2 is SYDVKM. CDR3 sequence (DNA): TGTGCCAGCAGATCTAGCGGGGTGGCCTTTTGGTACTTC. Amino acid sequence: CASRSSGVAFWYF.

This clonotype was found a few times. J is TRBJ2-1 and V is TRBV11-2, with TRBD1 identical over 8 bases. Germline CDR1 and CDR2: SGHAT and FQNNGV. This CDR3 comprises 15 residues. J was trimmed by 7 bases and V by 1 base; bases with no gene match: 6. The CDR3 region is CASSLVRTGRNEQFF. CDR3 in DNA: TGTGCCAGCAGCTTAGTTCGGACAGGGCGGAATGAGCAGTTCTTC.

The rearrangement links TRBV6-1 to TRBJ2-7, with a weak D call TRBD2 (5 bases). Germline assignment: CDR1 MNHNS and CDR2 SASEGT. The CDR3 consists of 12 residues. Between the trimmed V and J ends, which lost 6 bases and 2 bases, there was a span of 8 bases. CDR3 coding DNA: TGTGCCAGCAGAGGAGGCCCCTACGAGCAGTACTTC. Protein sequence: CASRGGPYEQYF.

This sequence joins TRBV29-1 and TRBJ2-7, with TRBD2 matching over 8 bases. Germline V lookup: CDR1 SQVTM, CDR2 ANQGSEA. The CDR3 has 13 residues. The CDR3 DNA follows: TGCTGCGCCTTAGCGGGGAGTTCCTACGAGCAGTACTTC. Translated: CCALAGSSYEQYF.

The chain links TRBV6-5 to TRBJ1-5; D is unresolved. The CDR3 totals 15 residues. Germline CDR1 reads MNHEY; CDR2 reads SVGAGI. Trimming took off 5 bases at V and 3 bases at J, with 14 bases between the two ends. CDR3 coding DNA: TGTGCCAGCAGTCGCGGTCCTTTCGTCAATCAGCCCCAGCATTTT. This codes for CASSRGPFVNQPQHF.

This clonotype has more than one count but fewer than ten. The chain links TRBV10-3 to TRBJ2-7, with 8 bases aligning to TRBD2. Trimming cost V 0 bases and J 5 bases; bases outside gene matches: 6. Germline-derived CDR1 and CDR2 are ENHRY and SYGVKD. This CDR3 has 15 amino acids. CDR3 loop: CAISESSGGLDEQYF. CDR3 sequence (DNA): TGTGCCATCAGTGAGTCTTCGGGGGGGCTTGACGAGCAGTACTTC.

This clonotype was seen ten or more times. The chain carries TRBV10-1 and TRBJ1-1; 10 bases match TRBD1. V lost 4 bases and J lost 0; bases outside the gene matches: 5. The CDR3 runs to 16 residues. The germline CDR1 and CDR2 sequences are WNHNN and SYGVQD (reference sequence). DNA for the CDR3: TGCGCCAGCAGTGCTGACAGGGGGCGCATGAACACTGAAGCTTTCTTT. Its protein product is CASSADRGRMNTEAFF.

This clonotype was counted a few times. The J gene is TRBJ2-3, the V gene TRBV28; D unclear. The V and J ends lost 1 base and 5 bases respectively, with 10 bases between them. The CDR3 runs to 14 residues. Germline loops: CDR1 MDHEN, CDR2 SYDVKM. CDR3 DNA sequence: TGTGCCAGCAGTTTATCACCCCGTTTAGATACGCAGTATTTT. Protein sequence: CASSLSPRLDTQYF.

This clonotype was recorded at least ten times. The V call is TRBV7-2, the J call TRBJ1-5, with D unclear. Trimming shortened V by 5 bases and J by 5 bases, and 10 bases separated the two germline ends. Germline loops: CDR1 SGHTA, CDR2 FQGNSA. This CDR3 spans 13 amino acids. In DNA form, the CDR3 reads TGTGCCAGCAGCCCGGTGGTGGATCAGCCCCAGCATTTT. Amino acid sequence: CASSPVVDQPQHF.

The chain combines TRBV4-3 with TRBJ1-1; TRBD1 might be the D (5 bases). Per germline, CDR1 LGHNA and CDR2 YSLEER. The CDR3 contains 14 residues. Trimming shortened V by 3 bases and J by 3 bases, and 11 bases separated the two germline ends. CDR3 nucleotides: TGCGCCAGCAGCCAGACAGCCGCTGACACTGAAGCTTTCTTT. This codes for CASSQTAADTEAFF.

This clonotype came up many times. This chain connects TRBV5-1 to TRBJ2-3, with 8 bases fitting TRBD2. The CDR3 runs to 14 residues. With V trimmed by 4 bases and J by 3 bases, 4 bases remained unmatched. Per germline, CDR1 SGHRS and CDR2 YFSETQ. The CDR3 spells CASSIRLATDTQYF. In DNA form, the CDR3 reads TGCGCCAGCAGCATCCGACTAGCGACAGATACGCAGTATTTT.

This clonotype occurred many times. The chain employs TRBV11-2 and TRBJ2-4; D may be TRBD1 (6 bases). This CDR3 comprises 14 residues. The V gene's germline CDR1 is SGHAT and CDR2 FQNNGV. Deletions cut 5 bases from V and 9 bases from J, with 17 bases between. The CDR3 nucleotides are TGTGCCAGCAGCGGACTCAGGGGTTTGAGCATTCAGTACTTC. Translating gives CASSGLRGLSIQYF.

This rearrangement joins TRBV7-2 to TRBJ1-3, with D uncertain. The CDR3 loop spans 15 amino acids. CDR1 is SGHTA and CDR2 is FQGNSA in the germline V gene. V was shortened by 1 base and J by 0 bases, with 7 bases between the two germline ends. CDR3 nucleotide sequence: TGTGCCAGCAGCTTAGAGGTGTTCTCTGGAAACACCATATATTTT. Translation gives CASSLEVFSGNTIYF.

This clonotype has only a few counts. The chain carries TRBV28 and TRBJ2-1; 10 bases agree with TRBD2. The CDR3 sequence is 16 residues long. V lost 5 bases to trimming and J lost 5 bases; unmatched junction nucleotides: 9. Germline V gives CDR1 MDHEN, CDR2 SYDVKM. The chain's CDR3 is CASSTLAGGWNNEQFF. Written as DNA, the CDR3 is TGTGCCAGCAGTACCTTAGCGGGGGGCTGGAACAATGAGCAGTTCTTC. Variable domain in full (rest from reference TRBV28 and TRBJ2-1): DVKVTQSSRYLVKRTGEKVFLECVQDMDHENMFWYRQDPGLGLRLIYFSYDVKMKEKGDIPEGYSVSREKKERFSLILESASTNQTSMYLCASSTLAGGWNNEQFFGPGTRLTVL.

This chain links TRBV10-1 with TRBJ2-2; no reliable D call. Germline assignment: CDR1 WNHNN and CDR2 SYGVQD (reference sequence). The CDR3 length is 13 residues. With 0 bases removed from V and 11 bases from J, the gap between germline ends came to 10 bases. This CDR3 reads CASSESSGVELFF. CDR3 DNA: TGCGCCAGCAGTGAGTCTTCGGGTGTTGAGCTGTTTTTT.

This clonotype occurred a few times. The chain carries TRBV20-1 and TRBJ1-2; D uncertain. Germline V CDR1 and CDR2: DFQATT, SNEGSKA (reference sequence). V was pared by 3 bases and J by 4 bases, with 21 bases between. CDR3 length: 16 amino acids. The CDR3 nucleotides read TGCAGTGCTAGCCCCCCTGGGAGCCCAAGCCTCTATGGCTACACCTTC. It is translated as CSASPPGSPSLYGYTF.

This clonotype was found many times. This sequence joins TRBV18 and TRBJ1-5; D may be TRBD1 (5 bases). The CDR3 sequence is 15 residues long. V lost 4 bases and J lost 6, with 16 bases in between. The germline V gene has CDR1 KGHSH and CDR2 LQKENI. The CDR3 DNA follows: TGTGCCAGCTCACGGGACTACTCAGACGGTCAGCCCCAGCATTTT. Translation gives CASSRDYSDGQPQHF.